The T cell receptor beta chain under discussion was sequenced for a study of T cell responses to AZD1222 COVID-19 vaccine. Study-level points and caveats: At baseline, just five to seven AZD1222 recipients tested seropositive.

The germline CDR1 and CDR2 sequences are SGHTA and FQGNSA. This CDR3 has 15 residues. V lost 1 base to trimming and J lost 3 bases, with 10 bases between them. As for this clone: Its antigen is unknown.

TCRdb's copy holds only in-frame clones and misses some; the assay was immunoSEQ multiplex PCR. Counted here are about 130,000 clones, under 95% occurring once; the ten biggest clones make up 1.5% to 2%. Sequencing used peripheral blood, obtained on day 0 of AZD1222 vaccination. The TCR was taken from an adult in good health. The chain recombines TRBV7-2 with TRBJ1-5; D gene unclear. The CDR3 DNA follows: TGTGCCAGCAGCTTAGGCAGAAGTTACAATCAGCCCCAGCATTTT. Translated, it gives CASSLGRSYNQPQHF. The full variable domain, completed using reference TRBV7-2 and TRBJ1-5, is GAGVSQSPSNKVTEKGKDVELRCDPISGHTALYWYRQSLGQGLEFLIYFQGNSAPDKSGLPSDRFSAERTGGSVSTLTIQRTQQEDSAVYLCASSLGRSYNQPQHFGDGTRLSIL.